This T cell receptor (beta chain) was sequenced in a study of blood T cell repertoires in COVID-19. Turning to the study itself: PBMCs, B-cell-depleted T cells, or T cells were the source of the cDNA or gDNA that made up the material.

Measured with immunoSEQ multiplex PCR; TCRdb has only the in-frame clones, and not every one. The table has around 460,000 clones, around 90% seen once. Per germline, CDR1 SNHLY and CDR2 FYNNEI. V lost 6 bases, J lost 3 bases, and 5 bases stayed unmatched. CDR3 length: 14 residues. Material: peripheral blood. The V gene is TRBV2, the J gene TRBJ2-5, with 9 bases aligning to TRBD1. The source is a young man with COVID-19, enrolled during active disease. CDR3 bases: TGTGCCAGCAGCGCTCGGACAGGGGAAGAGACCCAGTACTTC. Translating gives CASSARTGEETQYF.